A single sample is the source of the 32 T cell receptor beta chains below, sequenced in a study of cytomegalovirus exposure and HLA in healthy donors. Primers for the PCR totalled 60 Vbeta and 13 Jbeta. The repertoire was sequenced with immunoSEQ multiplex PCR; TCRdb's copy has only in-frame clones and lacks some. The repertoire has some 160,000 clones, 72% of them found once; the top ten carry 2% to 2.5%. Material for sequencing was PBMCs. Receptors originate from a middle-aged man in good health and CMV-seronegative.

V usage is TRBV10-3 and J usage is TRBJ2-5; D possibly corresponds to TRBD1 (6 bases). The CDR3 spans 14 residues. V lost 4 bases and J 1 base, leaving 10 bases between the germline ends. The germline V gene encodes CDR1 ENHRY and CDR2 SYGVKD. The CDR3 sequence: CAISAGHTQETQYF. DNA for the CDR3: TGTGCCATCAGTGCGGGACACACCCAAGAGACCCAGTACTTC.

The rearrangement links TRBV9 to TRBJ2-1; D unresolved. Germline CDR1 is SGDLS and CDR2 is YYNGEE. V gave up 3 bases and J gave up 2 bases, with 15 bases separating them. The CDR3 contains 16 residues. The CDR3 DNA reads TGTGCCAGCAGCGGCGTAAGCCAAAACCCCTACAATGAGCAGTTCTTC. It encodes CASSGVSQNPYNEQFF.

The chain has TRBV29-1 and TRBJ2-7; a possible D gene is TRBD2 (5 bases). The CDR3 spans 13 residues. Germline lookup yields CDR1 SQVTM and CDR2 ANQGSEA. V was trimmed by 5 bases and J by 2 bases, leaving 13 bases between them. CDR3 nucleotide sequence: TGCAGCGTTTGGGGAGACACAGCCTACGAGCAGTACTTC. Translating it yields CSVWGDTAYEQYF.

V and J are TRBV4-1 and TRBJ2-7, with a tentative D call TRBD2 (5 bases). The CDR3 contains 16 residues. The V end was cut by 4 bases, the J end by 0 bases, with 16 bases between. Germline V lookup: CDR1 MGHRA, CDR2 YSYEKL. The CDR3 spells CASSPLGLPSSYEQYF. For the CDR3, the DNA is TGCGCCAGCAGCCCACTCGGACTCCCGAGCTCCTACGAGCAGTACTTC.

This clone was counted a few times. This sequence joins TRBV29-1 and TRBJ2-1; 11 bases fit TRBD2. Per germline, CDR1 SQVTM and CDR2 ANQGSEA. CDR3 size: 15 residues. J was trimmed by 7 bases and V by 6 bases; bases with no gene match: 11. CDR3 protein: CSVGTSGAPGNEQFF. CDR3 DNA: TGCAGCGTGGGGACTAGCGGAGCCCCGGGGAATGAGCAGTTCTTC.

This chain joins TRBV6-5 and TRBJ1-2; 9 bases match TRBD1. The CDR3 has 13 residues. After removal of 5 bases from V and 8 bases from J, the junction contained 6 bases not matched to a gene. In germline, CDR1 is MNHEY, CDR2 SVGAGI. CDR3 coding DNA: TGTGCCAGCAGTGCTCCCGGGACAGGGGGCTACACCTTC. It specifies CASSAPGTGGYTF.

This rearrangement joins TRBV7-6 to TRBJ2-7; 11 bases are a match to TRBD2. The CDR3 length is 20 residues. V gave up 1 base and J gave up 2 bases; unmatched junction bases: 16. Germline CDR1 SGHVS, CDR2 FNYEAQ. CDR3 in DNA: TGTGCCAGCAGCTTAGTAACGTCTAGCGGGGGGCCCGGAATGCCCTACGAGCAGTACTTC. This encodes CASSLVTSSGGPGMPYEQYF.

V gene TRBV6-6 combines with J gene TRBJ1-4, with unresolved D. The CDR3 has 12 residues. V lost 2 bases, J lost 8 bases, and 6 bases lay in between. Germline V lookup: CDR1 MNHNY, CDR2 SVGAGI (reference sequence). CDR3 bases: TGTGCCAGCAGTTACGCGGGGGAAAAACTGTTTTTT. Its translation is CASSYAGEKLFF.

The rearrangement links TRBV6-5 to TRBJ1-1; TRBD1 might be the D (6 bases). Germline V gene lookup returns CDR1 MNHEY and CDR2 SVGAGI. CDR3 length: 14 amino acids. Trimming left V 2 bases short and J 4 bases short, with 11 bases between. The CDR3 DNA reads TGTGCCAGCAGTTACCTCAACAGGGCCACTGAAGCTTTCTTT. Translated, it gives CASSYLNRATEAFF.

The chain has TRBV9 and TRBJ2-2, with 13 positions matching TRBD2. Looked up from germline, CDR1 is SGDLS and CDR2 is YYNGEE. The V and J ends lost 3 bases and 8 bases, in that order; junction bases with no gene match: 4. The CDR3 has 15 amino acids. The CDR3 nucleotides are TGTGCCAGCAGCGGACTAGCGGGGGGCCTGGGGGAGCTGTTTTTT. It yields the protein CASSGLAGGLGELFF.

The chain uses TRBV18 and TRBJ2-2; the D gene is possibly TRBD2 (7 bases). Looked up from germline, CDR1 is KGHSH and CDR2 is LQKENI. Trimming shortened V by 5 bases and J by 7 bases, and 23 bases separated the two germline ends. CDR3 length: 17 residues. The CDR3 loop reads CASSSQGAGDFGGELFF. CDR3 coding DNA: TGTGCCAGCTCATCACAGGGTGCGGGAGACTTCGGCGGGGAGCTGTTTTTT.

V gene TRBV19 combines with J gene TRBJ2-2; 10 positions match TRBD2. Per germline, CDR1 LNHDA and CDR2 SQIVND (reference sequence). V was pared by 0 bases and J by 3 bases, with 4 bases of the junction left unmatched. The CDR3 consists of 17 residues. Here the CDR3 DNA reads TGTGCCAGTAGTATAGATGTACTAGCGGGGTACACCGGGGAGCTGTTTTTT. Amino acids: CASSIDVLAGYTGELFF.

V and J are TRBV5-4 and TRBJ2-5; TRBD1 matches 10 bases. The trim removed 0 bases at V and 0 bases at J, leaving 2 bases unmatched. This CDR3 is 16 amino acids long. The germline V gene has CDR1 SGHNT and CDR2 YYREEE (reference sequence). The CDR3 DNA follows: TGTGCCAGCAGCTTGGAGACAGGGGGCTACCAAGAGACCCAGTACTTC. Its translation: CASSLETGGYQETQYF.

The chain has TRBV9 and TRBJ2-1; TRBD2 is a possible D gene (5 bases). The CDR3 covers 16 residues. CDR1 and CDR2 (germline): SGDLS, YYNGEE. Trimming removed 1 base at V and 4 bases at J, with 15 bases between. The CDR3 region has the DNA TGTGCCAGCAGCGTATCTGCGGAGGAAATTTACAATGAGCAGTTCTTC. It specifies CASSVSAEEIYNEQFF. Full variable domain (outside the CDR3, taken from reference TRBV9 and TRBJ2-1): DSGVTQTPKHLITATGQRVTLRCSPRSGDLSVYWYQQSLDQGLQFLIQYYNGEERAKGNILERFSAQQFPDLHSELNLSSLELGDSALYFCASSVSAEEIYNEQFFGPGTRLTVL.

V is TRBV28 and J is TRBJ1-4; possibly TRBD1 for D (5 bases). The germline V gene encodes CDR1 MDHEN and CDR2 SYDVKM. The CDR3 sequence is 15 residues long. Trimming pared 8 bases from V and 3 bases from J, leaving 16 bases between. The CDR3 DNA reads TGTGCCAGCCGACCCTGGCAGGGTGCTAATGAAAAACTGTTTTTT. As protein: CASRPWQGANEKLFF.

The table lists this clone with a few counts. The genes are TRBV27 and TRBJ1-1, with a tentative D call TRBD1 (6 bases). The germline V gene encodes CDR1 MNHEY and CDR2 SMNVEV (reference sequence). The germline V and J ends were trimmed by 5 bases and 6 bases, with 19 bases remaining between them. This CDR3 has 15 residues. The CDR3 sequence: CASSPWDKDAPEAFF. CDR3 nucleotides: TGTGCCAGCAGTCCGTGGGACAAGGATGCCCCTGAAGCTTTCTTT.

V usage is TRBV5-1 and J usage is TRBJ2-1; a possible D gene is TRBD2 (5 bases). Germline V lookup: CDR1 SGHRS, CDR2 YFSETQ. This CDR3 comprises 15 residues. V was shortened by 0 bases and J by 0 bases, with 7 bases between the two germline ends. Here the CDR3 reads CASSLAGSSYNEQFF. CDR3 sequence (DNA): TGCGCCAGCAGCTTGGCGGGGAGCTCCTACAATGAGCAGTTCTTC.

This clone was observed a few times. The chain has TRBV6-5 and TRBJ1-2; 7 positions agree with TRBD1. Per the germline V gene, CDR1 is MNHEY and CDR2 is SVGAGI. The CDR3 is 15 residues long. V lost 4 bases and J lost 2; bases outside the gene matches: 7. DNA of the CDR3: TGTGCCAGCAGTTTGACAGGGAACTTCAACTATGGCTACACCTTC. Translated, it gives CASSLTGNFNYGYTF.

This rearrangement joins TRBV5-8 to TRBJ1-6, with TRBD1 matching 8 bases. The CDR3 loop spans 16 amino acids. Trimming removed 4 bases from V and 6 bases from J; junction bases left unmatched: 9. Germline CDR1 and CDR2: SGHTS and YDEGEE. CDR3 in amino acids: CASSLRTGSINSPLHF. The CDR3 DNA follows: TGTGCCAGCAGCCTACGGACAGGGTCGATTAATTCACCCCTCCACTTT. Variable domain in full (rest from reference TRBV5-8 and TRBJ1-6): EAGVTQSPTHLIKTRGQQATLRCSPISGHTSVYWYQQALGLGLQFLLWYDEGEERNRGNFPPRFSGRQFPNYSSELNVNALELEDSALYLCASSLRTGSINSPLHFGNGTRLTVT.

V is TRBV4-2 and J is TRBJ1-6; no firm D call. The germline V gene has CDR1 LGHNA and CDR2 YNFKEQ. CDR3 length equals 15 residues. The germline V and J ends were trimmed by 2 bases and 10 bases, with 15 bases remaining between them. The CDR3 reads CASSQTPSRESPLHF. DNA for the CDR3: TGTGCCAGCAGCCAAACACCTAGTCGGGAATCACCCCTCCACTTT.

This clone was seen only once. The chain recombines TRBV6-6 with TRBJ1-4, with 7 bases matching TRBD1. CDR3 size: 15 residues. Trimming took 2 bases from V and 7 from J; bases not matched to a gene: 7. Per germline, CDR1 MNHNY and CDR2 SVGAGI (reference sequence). The CDR3 sequence: CASSYGRDSSEKLFF. In DNA form, the CDR3 reads TGTGCCAGCAGTTACGGAAGGGACAGTAGTGAAAAACTGTTTTTT.

The chain uses TRBV6-1 and TRBJ1-6; D is unresolved. From germline, CDR1 is MNHNS and CDR2 SASEGT. The CDR3 is made up of 13 amino acids. Trimming removed 6 bases at V and 9 bases at J, with 12 bases between. In nucleotides, the CDR3 is TGTGCCAGCAGGGGTTATGGAGGTTCACCCCTCCACTTT. It translates to CASRGYGGSPLHF.

This sequence joins TRBV5-1 and TRBJ1-2, with D possibly being TRBD1 (5 bases). V shed 2 bases and J shed 2 bases, with 7 bases lying between them. The CDR3 runs 13 residues. Germline lookup yields CDR1 SGHRS and CDR2 YFSETQ. CDR3 residues: CASSLQENYGYTF. The DNA for the CDR3 is TGCGCCAGCAGCTTACAGGAGAACTATGGCTACACCTTC.

DNA for the CDR3: TGTGCCAGCAGTGAACAGGGAATGAACACTGAAGCTTTCTTT. It specifies CASSEQGMNTEAFF. The chain recombines TRBV6-1 with TRBJ1-1, with a weak D call TRBD1 (5 bases). Trimming removed 2 bases at V and 0 bases at J, with 7 bases between. CDR1 and CDR2 (germline): MNHNS, SASEGT. The CDR3 contains 14 residues.

The table lists this clone with a few counts. The chain combines TRBV29-1 with TRBJ1-1, with 8 positions matching TRBD1. The germline gives CDR1 SQVTM, CDR2 ANQGSEA. V trimming: 6 bases; J trimming: 4 bases; junction bases outside the gene matches: 16. This CDR3 is 16 amino acids long. CDR3 protein: CSVRRGTGQGSTEAFF. The CDR3 nucleotides are TGCAGCGTCCGAAGGGGGACCGGACAGGGAAGCACTGAAGCTTTCTTT. Full variable domain (missing parts from reference TRBV29-1 and TRBJ1-1): SAVISQKPSRDICQRGTSLTIQCQVDSQVTMMFWYRQQPGQSLTLIATANQGSEATYESGFVIDKFPISRPNLTFSTLTVSNMSPEDSSIYLCSVRRGTGQGSTEAFFGQGTRLTVV.

This clone turned up a few times. The chain is built from TRBV10-3 and TRBJ1-4, with TRBD1 matching 7 bases. Germline CDR1 ENHRY, CDR2 SYGVKD. CDR3 length equals 14 residues. Trimming at V came to 2 bases and at J to 7 bases, leaving 4 bases not matched to a gene. CDR3 residues: CAISEEGALEKLFF. CDR3 DNA: TGTGCCATCAGTGAGGAGGGGGCGCTTGAAAAACTGTTTTTT.

V and J are TRBV5-5 and TRBJ1-5; D not resolved. CDR1 is SGHKS, CDR2 YYEKEE, per germline (reference sequence). The CDR3 spans 13 residues. Trimming removed 2 bases at V and 5 bases at J, with 8 bases between. The CDR3 region has the DNA TGTGCCAGCAGCTTCGTGCGAGATCAGCCCCAGCATTTT. Translating it yields CASSFVRDQPQHF.

The gene calls are TRBV5-4 and TRBJ2-7; 8 nucleotides agree with TRBD1. The CDR3 sequence is 16 residues long. Germline V lookup: CDR1 SGHNT, CDR2 YYREEE (reference sequence). V lost 4 bases and J lost 1; bases outside the gene matches: 10. This CDR3 is CASSEDRGRMSYEQYF. CDR3 bases: TGTGCCAGCAGCGAAGACAGGGGCAGGATGTCCTACGAGCAGTACTTC.

This chain joins TRBV6-1 and TRBJ2-5, with 7 bases aligning to TRBD1. V lost 6 bases to trimming and J lost 5 bases; unmatched junction nucleotides: 9. Germline V lookup: CDR1 MNHNS, CDR2 SASEGT. This CDR3 is built from 14 residues. The CDR3 sequence: CASRRGLRTETQYF. The CDR3 DNA is TGTGCCAGCAGGAGGGGGCTCAGAACGGAGACCCAGTACTTC.

The chain joins TRBV25-1 to TRBJ2-1; no reliable D call. Germline values: CDR1 MGHDK, CDR2 SYGVNS. The CDR3 length is 13 residues. Between the trimmed V and J ends, which lost 2 bases and 4 bases, there was a span of 6 bases. CDR3: CASSEPAYNEQFF. In DNA form, the CDR3 reads TGTGCCAGCAGTGAACCCGCGTACAATGAGCAGTTCTTC.

The J gene is TRBJ1-5, the V gene TRBV6-1, with 7 bases fitting TRBD1. CDR1 and CDR2 from the germline V gene are MNHNS and SASEGT. This CDR3 has 14 amino acids. V trimming: 4 bases; J trimming: 2 bases; junction bases outside the gene matches: 2. CDR3 nucleotides: TGTGCCAGCAGTGTGACAGGGCGCAATCAGCCCCAGCATTTT. Its protein is CASSVTGRNQPQHF.

V and J are TRBV5-6 and TRBJ1-6; D call uncertain. The V gene's germline CDR1 is SGHDT and CDR2 YYEEEE. The CDR3 is made up of 17 amino acids. V gave up 0 bases and J gave up 5 bases, with 15 bases separating them. The CDR3 region has the DNA TGTGCCAGCAGCTTGGCCGTCACTCTACGAGATAATTCACCCCTCCACTTT. As protein: CASSLAVTLRDNSPLHF.